This record covers a single T cell receptor beta chain. Its antigen is undetermined. This entry is derived from a study of human T cells and chemical hapten exposure. Overall study: DPC at 2% was the sensitizing agent, placed on 2 cm by 2 cm of upper inner arm skin.

Unique molecular identifiers were attached to individual cDNA molecules within the library. TCRdb recomputed calls from the RACE reads with MiXCR, one row per CDR3 protein. The sample shows fewer than 300,000 distinct CDR3 sequences, approximately 8.6% of them seen only once. Trimming left V 5 bases short and J 2 bases short, with 10 bases between. Germline loops: CDR1 DFQATT, CDR2 SNEGSKA (reference sequence). There are 13 residues in the CDR3. As for time point: pre-sensitization, week 0. The treatment here: therapeutic diphenylcyclopropenone sensitization with weekly scalp DPC. Study-wide findings and caveats: Higher patch test scores went with higher counts of PT1 expanded TCRs. Since the donors had alopecia, their immune response may not be the same as that of healthy people.

Material: whole blood, obtained in connection with sensitization to the hapten diphenylcyclopropenone (DPC). The source is a woman in her 40s with alopecia areata. Some clones in this sample may be carry-over from other donors' samples. The chain links TRBV20-1 to TRBJ2-1, with D possibly matching TRBD1 (6 bases). DNA for the CDR3: TGCAGTGCTGGTGGGACACCCTACAATGAGCAGTTCTTC. Protein sequence: CSAGGTPYNEQFF.